Shown below are 28 T cell receptor beta chains from a single sample sequenced in a study of beta chain features in type 1 diabetes listed by TCRdb under 2018. Overall study results and their limits: In all four CD4+ subsets, TCRB CDR3 length was moderately but significantly shorter in type 1 diabetes patients.

Their cognate antigens are unknown. Library creation used the immunoSEQ multiplex PCR assay. The entire isolated RNA was reverse transcribed using the High Capacity cDNA Reverse Transcription Kit, and thus expressed TCRB transcripts were sequenced. TCRdb limited this immuneACCESS table to in-frame rearrangements with V and J called. A share of clones is missing; checked studies link under half to unresolved V genes, and the rest is unexplained. For this sample there are 230,000 or so clones; roughly 16% appear just once. In total, the top ten clones hold more than 0.075% of the sample. Sequenced sample: naive CD4+ T cells from blood. In the paper's terms, the cell subset or site label means: true naive CD4+ T cells. The receptors were gathered from a man aged 25-40 years with type 1 diabetes.

CDR3 in DNA: TGTGCCAGCAGTCGAGACGGATTCTATGGCTACACCTTC. This translates into CASSRDGFYGYTF. This chain connects TRBV6-5 to TRBJ1-2; D is unclear. The CDR3 extends over 13 amino acids. V shed 5 bases and J shed 4 bases, with 11 bases lying between them. Per germline, CDR1 MNHEY and CDR2 SVGAGI.

This chain connects TRBV29-1 to TRBJ2-3, with 8 bases that match TRBD2. CDR1 and CDR2 from the germline V gene are SQVTM and ANQGSEA. The V gene end was trimmed by 6 bases and the J gene end by 4 bases; junction bases not matched to a gene: 9. The CDR3 extends over 14 amino acids. CDR3 in DNA: TGCAGCGTCCCGGGACTAGTCGGGGCAGATACGCAGTATTTT. It is translated as CSVPGLVGADTQYF.

This clone was seen only a few times. The rearrangement joins TRBV4-2 to TRBJ2-5, with a possible D match to TRBD1 (5 bases). Looked up from germline, CDR1 is LGHNA and CDR2 is YNFKEQ. The CDR3 loop spans 15 amino acids. V shed 0 bases and J shed 5 bases, with 13 bases lying between them. Written as DNA, the CDR3 is TGTGCCAGCAGCCAAGATATTAGGGGCCTGGAGACCCAGTACTTC. Protein sequence: CASSQDIRGLETQYF.

The chain couples TRBV7-9 to TRBJ2-1; 8 nucleotides agree with TRBD1. The CDR3 is 13 residues long. Germline loops: CDR1 SEHNR, CDR2 FQNEAQ (reference sequence). V was pared by 4 bases and J by 14 bases, with 10 bases of the junction left unmatched. As DNA, the CDR3 is TGTGCCAGCAGCTCTGCAATACAGGGGGAAAAGTTCTTC. Its protein product is CASSSAIQGEKFF. Full variable domain (remainder filled in from reference TRBV7-9 and TRBJ2-1): DTGVSQNPRHKITKRGQNVTFRCDPISEHNRLYWYRQTLGQGPEFLTYFQNEAQLEKSRLLSDRFSAERPKGSFSTLEIQRTEQGDSAMYLCASSSAIQGEKFFGPGTRLTVL.

In this sample, this clone turned up a few times. The chain carries TRBV6-6 and TRBJ2-5, with a weak D call TRBD1 (6 bases). The germline CDR1 and CDR2 sequences are MNHNY and SVGAGI (reference sequence). The CDR3 is made up of 12 amino acids. Trimming took 5 bases from V and 14 from J, leaving 18 bases between them. This chain's CDR3 is CASSPPGTRGYF. The CDR3 coding sequence is TGTGCCAGCAGTCCCCCGGGGACCAGGGGATACTTC.

This clone has only a few counts. V gene TRBV9 combines with J gene TRBJ2-1; 14 nucleotides line up with TRBD2. Germline CDR1 reads SGDLS; CDR2 reads YYNGEE. The CDR3 covers 17 residues. With V trimmed by 3 bases and J by 4 bases, 6 bases remained unmatched. In nucleotides, the CDR3 is TGTGCCAGCAGCGGGCGACTAGCGGGAGGGAAATACAATGAGCAGTTCTTC. Amino acids: CASSGRLAGGKYNEQFF. Combining the CDR3 with reference TRBV9 and TRBJ2-1 gives the whole variable domain DSGVTQTPKHLITATGQRVTLRCSPRSGDLSVYWYQQSLDQGLQFLIQYYNGEERAKGNILERFSAQQFPDLHSELNLSSLELGDSALYFCASSGRLAGGKYNEQFFGPGTRLTVL.

The chain is built from TRBV15 and TRBJ1-1; 10 nucleotides match TRBD1. The V gene's germline CDR1 is LNHNV and CDR2 YYDKDF (reference sequence). The V segment lost 3 bases and the J segment 8 bases; nucleotides outside the gene matches: 9. This CDR3 spans 15 amino acids. CDR3 loop: CATSRDDRGPREAFF. The CDR3 nucleotides are TGTGCCACCAGCAGGGATGACAGGGGGCCCCGAGAAGCTTTCTTT.

The genes are TRBV7-2 and TRBJ1-2; D is perhaps TRBD1 (5 bases). V was trimmed by 6 bases and J by 3 bases, leaving 17 bases between them. This CDR3 contains 15 residues. Germline V gene lookup returns CDR1 SGHTA and CDR2 FQGNSA. CDR3 sequence: CASSYTGTPHYGYTF. Written as DNA, the CDR3 is TGTGCCAGCAGTTACACCGGGACCCCGCACTATGGCTACACCTTC.

The chain uses TRBV9 and TRBJ2-7, with 9 bases identical to TRBD2. In germline, CDR1 is SGDLS, CDR2 YYNGEE. The CDR3 loop spans 16 amino acids. The J segment lost 2 bases and the V segment lost 0 bases, leaving 6 bases of the junction unmatched. CDR3 in amino acids: CASSVAALAGPYEQYF. CDR3 nucleotide sequence: TGTGCCAGCAGCGTAGCTGCGCTAGCGGGACCCTACGAGCAGTACTTC.

This clone came up a few times. The rearrangement joins TRBV4-1 to TRBJ2-3; TRBD1 might be the D (6 bases). The CDR3 contains 16 residues. From germline, CDR1 is MGHRA and CDR2 YSYEKL. Trimming cost V 0 bases and J 2 bases, with 12 bases left between them. In DNA, the CDR3 is TGCGCCAGCAGCCAAGATAAAGGACAGCCCACAGATACGCAGTATTTT. Residues: CASSQDKGQPTDTQYF.

This clone was observed a handful of times. The chain joins TRBV29-1 to TRBJ2-7; the match to TRBD1 covers 7 bases. Germline CDR1 and CDR2: SQVTM and ANQGSEA. The length of the CDR3 is 14 residues. V lost 3 bases, J lost 6 bases, and 11 bases stayed unmatched. CDR3 protein: CSVEGLRQGAEQYF. The DNA of the CDR3 is TGCAGCGTTGAGGGGCTGAGACAGGGCGCCGAGCAGTACTTC.

On this clone itself: An end of the junction does not agree with germline; a read error may underlie this. This rearrangement joins TRBV25-1 to TRBJ2-7, with 9 bases lining up with TRBD2. In germline, CDR1 is MGHDK, CDR2 SYGVNS. The CDR3 is 14 amino acids. This CDR3 reads CASSDEGPPGLALF. CDR3 nucleotide sequence: TGTGCCAGCAGTGATGAAGGCCCTCCGGGACTAGCTCTCTTC.

The J gene is TRBJ2-1, the V gene TRBV11-2, with 8 bases aligning to TRBD1. Germline CDR1 SGHAT, CDR2 FQNNGV. The J segment lost 5 bases and the V segment lost 0 bases, leaving 3 bases of the junction unmatched. CDR3 length: 15 residues. CDR3 DNA sequence: TGTGCCAGCAGCTTAGATCAGGGGGCTCACAATGAGCAGTTCTTC. This sequence encodes CASSLDQGAHNEQFF.

This rearrangement joins TRBV2 to TRBJ2-2; D may be TRBD1 (6 bases). The CDR3 length is 13 residues. CDR1 is SNHLY and CDR2 is FYNNEI in the germline V gene. Trimming pared 6 bases from V and 6 bases from J, leaving 11 bases between. The CDR3 region is CASREQGPGELFF. The CDR3 bases are TGTGCCAGCAGGGAACAGGGCCCCGGGGAGCTGTTTTTT. Supplemented by reference TRBV2 and TRBJ2-2, the full variable domain reads EPEVTQTPSHQVTQMGQEVILRCVPISNHLYFYWYRQILGQKVEFLVSFYNNEISEKSEIFDDQFSVERPDGSNFTLKIRSTKLEDSAMYFCASREQGPGELFFGEGSRLTVL.

The J gene is TRBJ2-1, the V gene TRBV5-6; TRBD2 agrees at 12 bases. CDR3 size: 19 residues. Germline V gives CDR1 SGHDT, CDR2 YYEEEE. After removal of 7 bases from V and 0 bases from J, the junction contained 14 bases not matched to a gene. CDR3 sequence reads: CASGTRGLAGPSSYNEQFF. DNA for the CDR3: TGTGCCAGCGGCACCCGAGGACTAGCGGGACCAAGCTCCTACAATGAGCAGTTCTTC.

This clone was observed a few times. The V call is TRBV9, the J call TRBJ2-7, with TRBD1 as a possible D gene (5 bases). Germline V gene lookup returns CDR1 SGDLS and CDR2 YYNGEE. CDR3 length: 15 amino acids. The V gene lost 0 bases and the J gene lost 4 bases, with 14 bases spanning the gap. CDR3 protein: CASSVALGRQYEQYF. For the CDR3, the DNA is TGTGCCAGCAGCGTAGCTCTGGGTAGACAGTACGAGCAGTACTTC.

The sample holds a few counts of this clone. The V gene is TRBV28, the J gene TRBJ2-7, with D possibly matching TRBD1 (5 bases). The germline V and J ends were trimmed by 6 bases and 6 bases, with 15 bases remaining between them. Germline loops: CDR1 MDHEN, CDR2 SYDVKM. The CDR3 runs 13 residues. The CDR3, as DNA: TGTGCCAGCAGGTCTGGTGGCACAGGCGAGCAGTACTTC. Protein sequence: CASRSGGTGEQYF.

The J gene is TRBJ2-2, the V gene TRBV9; the D gene is possibly TRBD2 (5 bases). The germline V gene encodes CDR1 SGDLS and CDR2 YYNGEE. With 6 bases removed from V and 5 bases from J, the gap between germline ends came to 20 bases. The CDR3 spans 16 residues. The CDR3 nucleotides are TGTGCCAGCACCCCTACCGGAGAGGGCGGAACCGGGGAGCTGTTTTTT. Protein sequence: CASTPTGEGGTGELFF.

The chain joins TRBV7-9 to TRBJ2-5; D is undetermined. Trimming stripped 2 bases from V and 7 bases from J, with 11 bases between. This CDR3 region has 13 residues. CDR1 and CDR2 from the germline V gene are SEHNR and FQNEAQ (reference sequence). CDR3 residues: CASSLKPAGTQYF. The DNA for the CDR3 is TGTGCCAGCAGCTTAAAACCGGCCGGGACCCAGTACTTC.

The chain joins TRBV5-1 to TRBJ2-3, with D maybe TRBD2 (5 bases). V dropped 0 bases and J dropped 0 bases, with 8 bases sitting between them. This CDR3 has 15 residues. Germline lookup yields CDR1 SGHRS and CDR2 YFSETQ. The CDR3 sequence is CASSLEAASTDTQYF. Here the CDR3 DNA reads TGCGCCAGCAGCTTGGAAGCGGCTAGCACAGATACGCAGTATTTT. Full variable domain (rest looked up from reference TRBV5-1 and TRBJ2-3): KAGVTQTPRYLIKTRGQQVTLSCSPISGHRSVSWYQQTPGQGLQFLFEYFSETQRNKGNFPGRFSGRQFSNSRSEMNVSTLELGDSALYLCASSLEAASTDTQYFGPGTRLTVL.

This clone came up a few times. V is TRBV29-1 and J is TRBJ2-2; no firm D call. The V end was cut by 5 bases, the J end by 4 bases, with 8 bases between. Per germline, CDR1 SQVTM and CDR2 ANQGSEA. The CDR3 totals 12 residues. DNA for the CDR3: TGCAGCGTTCAGCCACTCACCGGGGAGCTGTTTTTT. Translation gives CSVQPLTGELFF.

This clone occurred a few times. V usage is TRBV2 and J usage is TRBJ2-4, with D unclear. The germline V gene has CDR1 SNHLY and CDR2 FYNNEI. V was clipped by 5 bases and J by 13 bases, with 12 bases between them. The CDR3 spans 11 residues. The CDR3 DNA sequence: TGTGCCAGCAGTACCGAAGGGCTCCAGTACTTC. Translating gives CASSTEGLQYF.

The chain employs TRBV10-3 and TRBJ2-5; D perhaps matches TRBD2 (6 bases). CDR3 length: 14 amino acids. Germline CDR1 reads ENHRY; CDR2 reads SYGVKD. Trimming took 6 bases from V and 5 from J, leaving 16 bases between them. CDR3 in amino acids: CAIRGGRDGETQYF. The DNA of the CDR3 is TGTGCCATCAGGGGAGGCAGGGACGGGGAGACCCAGTACTTC.

This clone was picked up a small number of times. This rearrangement joins TRBV5-1 to TRBJ2-7, with 15 bases that match TRBD2. The V segment lost 4 bases and the J segment 4 bases; nucleotides outside the gene matches: 3. Germline CDR1 is SGHRS and CDR2 is YFSETQ. There are 15 residues in the CDR3. The chain's CDR3 is CASSPGLAGGYEQYF. DNA for the CDR3: TGCGCCAGCAGCCCGGGACTAGCGGGAGGTTACGAGCAGTACTTC.

This clone appeared a few times. J is TRBJ2-2 and V is TRBV6-6, with 9 bases lining up with TRBD2. This CDR3 spans 15 amino acids. V lost 5 bases and J lost 4; bases outside the gene matches: 5. Germline CDR1 reads MNHNY; CDR2 reads SVGAGI (reference sequence). The CDR3 sequence is CASSPAGGFTGELFF. The CDR3 DNA is TGTGCCAGCAGTCCAGCGGGAGGTTTCACCGGGGAGCTGTTTTTT.

The V and J genes are TRBV14 and TRBJ1-5, with D perhaps TRBD1 (5 bases). Germline CDR1 reads SGHDN; CDR2 reads FVKESK. V shed 0 bases and J shed 5 bases, with 5 bases lying between them. This CDR3 region has 13 residues. The CDR3 spells CASSQDRDQPQHF. In DNA form, the CDR3 reads TGTGCCAGCAGCCAAGACAGGGATCAGCCCCAGCATTTT.

This clone was counted a few times. V usage is TRBV5-1 and J usage is TRBJ2-7; 9 bases fit TRBD1. The CDR3 extends over 15 amino acids. Per the germline V gene, CDR1 is SGHRS and CDR2 is YFSETQ. The V and J ends lost 4 bases and 0 bases, in that order; junction bases with no gene match: 5. The CDR3 coding sequence is TGCGCCAGCAGCCGCGGGACAGGGCTCTCCTACGAGCAGTACTTC. Amino acids: CASSRGTGLSYEQYF.

The chain couples TRBV4-2 to TRBJ2-7, with 7 bases fitting TRBD2. The CDR3 covers 15 residues. The ends lost 1 base at V and 5 bases at J; junction bases unmatched: 8. The germline CDR1 and CDR2 sequences are LGHNA and YNFKEQ. The DNA for the CDR3 is TGTGCCAGCAGCCAAGGACTAGCTGAGGTCCACGAGCAGTACTTC. It specifies CASSQGLAEVHEQYF.